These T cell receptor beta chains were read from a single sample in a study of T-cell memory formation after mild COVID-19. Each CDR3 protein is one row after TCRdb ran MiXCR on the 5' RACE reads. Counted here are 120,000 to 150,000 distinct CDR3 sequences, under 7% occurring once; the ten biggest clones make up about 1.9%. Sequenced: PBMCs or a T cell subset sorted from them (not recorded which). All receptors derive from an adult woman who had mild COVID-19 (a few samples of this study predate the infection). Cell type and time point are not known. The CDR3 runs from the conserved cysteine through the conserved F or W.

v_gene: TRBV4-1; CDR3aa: CASSPPWDRGRDGNQPQHF
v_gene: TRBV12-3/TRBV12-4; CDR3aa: CASSFRTGRNQPQHF
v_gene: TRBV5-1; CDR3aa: CASSFDSPTDTQYF
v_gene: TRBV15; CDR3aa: CATRINQGTEAFF
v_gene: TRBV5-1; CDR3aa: CASRWGDGGQETQYF
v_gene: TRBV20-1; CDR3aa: CSASMDITYEQYF
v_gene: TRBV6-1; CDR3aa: CASSLSRDTQYF
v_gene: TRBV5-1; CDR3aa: CASSLAAGVTHEQYF
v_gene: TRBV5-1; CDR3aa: CASSLETGLTEAFF
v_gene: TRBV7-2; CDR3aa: CASSIAGSNTGELFF
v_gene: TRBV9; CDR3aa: CASSGGQRMNTEAFF
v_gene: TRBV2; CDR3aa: CASSESGLTYNEQFF
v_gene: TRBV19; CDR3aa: CASTGLALTDTQYF
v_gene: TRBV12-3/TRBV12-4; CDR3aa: CASRRAGGPGNEQFF
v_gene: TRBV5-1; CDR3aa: CASSLYLGHGYTF
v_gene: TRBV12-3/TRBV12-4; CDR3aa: CASSTRTGRTDTQYF
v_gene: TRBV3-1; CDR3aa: CASSQDLVTTDTQYF
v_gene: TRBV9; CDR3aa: CASSAGQPYEKLFF
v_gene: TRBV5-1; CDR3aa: CASSFDPQGFSTDTQYF
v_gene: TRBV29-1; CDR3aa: CSVEAYFEQYF
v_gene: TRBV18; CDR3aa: CASSPGAGNTEAFF
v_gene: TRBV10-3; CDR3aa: CAIRGTGMHEQYF
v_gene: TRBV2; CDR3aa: CASSVPTSGRSEQFF
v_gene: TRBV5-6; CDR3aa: CASSWGDLGGTEAFF
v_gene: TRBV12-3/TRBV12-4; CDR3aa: CASSQNNYGYTF
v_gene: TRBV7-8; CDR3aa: CASSSLNSARTNEQFF
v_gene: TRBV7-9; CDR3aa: CASSLEGQRQETQYF
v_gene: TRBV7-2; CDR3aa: CASSSQVGGNIQYF
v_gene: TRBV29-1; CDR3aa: CSAVLGSYEQYF
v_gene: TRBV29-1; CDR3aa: CSVSDGGGNTIYF
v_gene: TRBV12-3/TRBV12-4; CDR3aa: CASGAGGASAQYF
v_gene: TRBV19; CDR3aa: CASSMSGGQETQYF
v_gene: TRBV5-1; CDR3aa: CASSSGGGGTYEQYF
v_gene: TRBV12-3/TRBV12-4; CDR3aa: CASSRQGTYEQYF
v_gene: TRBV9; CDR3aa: CASSAGTSGPYEQYF
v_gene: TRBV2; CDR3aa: CASQGSADEQFF
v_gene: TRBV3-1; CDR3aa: CASSQVPYQETQYF
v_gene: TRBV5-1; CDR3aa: CASSLAGPVYNSPLHF
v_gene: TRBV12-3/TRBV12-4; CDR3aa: CASRRRVNTEAFF
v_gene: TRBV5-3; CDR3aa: CARSLVQGADTEAFF
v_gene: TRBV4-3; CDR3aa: CASTLLGTDTQYF
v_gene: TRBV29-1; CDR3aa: CSFKPGTLDTQYF
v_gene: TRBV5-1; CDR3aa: CASSLRLAGSPREQYF
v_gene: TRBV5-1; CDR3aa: CASSFLPLGQGEANYGYTF
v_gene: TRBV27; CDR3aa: CASSLRAGGALAKNIQYF
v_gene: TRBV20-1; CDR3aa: CSASRGVGNSPLHF
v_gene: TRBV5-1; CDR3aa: CASSAATSGHSTDTQYF
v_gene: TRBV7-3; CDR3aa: CASSFNPPDTQYF
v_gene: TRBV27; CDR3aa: CASSFRFSSTDTQYF
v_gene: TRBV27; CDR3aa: CASSFNRNSPLHF